This TCR beta chain was recovered during a study of T cell repertoires in cytomegalovirus infection. Study-wide background: Based on public TCR beta signatures, there were indications of CMV infection and of a matching HLA type.

Note on this clonotype: Its antigen is not known.

TCRdb processed the reads anew with MiXCR; each CDR3 protein has one entry. The sample has roughly 230,000 distinct CDR3 sequences, approximately 15% seen once. Whole-study results and caveats: Across the ex vivo response, the dominant clonotypes were HLA-C-restricted CMV-specific TCR beta clonotypes. Using cumulative public TCR beta family frequency, the authors identified those who carried CMV together with the relevant HLA.

The origin of this receptor is a human donor in good health (CMV status not recorded). Some clones in this sample may be carry-over from other donors' samples. The sequenced material came from CD8+ T cells from PBMCs.

This chain's CDR3 is CASSSTGHGTDTQYF. The CDR3 DNA reads as TGTGCCAGTAGTTCTACTGGTCACGGCACAGATACGCAGTATTTT. This chain joins TRBV19 and TRBJ2-3; D is undetermined. This CDR3 contains 15 residues. V was clipped by 5 bases and J by 1 base, with 13 bases between them. Germline-derived CDR1 and CDR2 are LNHDA and SQIVND (reference sequence).